Listed below are T cell receptor beta chains from one sample, sequenced in a study of cytotoxic CD8 clonotypes in ibrutinib-treated CLL. TCRdb's copy holds only in-frame clones and misses some; the assay was immunoSEQ multiplex PCR. Here the sample spans under 9,500 clones, 60% to 80% being singletons. The source was PBMCs, collected before ibrutinib treatment. These receptors were obtained from a human donor with chronic lymphocytic leukemia. Both conserved end residues are part of each CDR3. The D gene is left open where the match is weak. Where a row states a size, it is once, few, many or the class of an expanded clone; other rows omit it.

TRBD1	TRBJ1-3	TRBV18	-	TGTGCCAGCTCACGTGGGACAGGGAGCTCTGGAAACACCATATATTTT	CASSRGTGSSGNTIYF
TRBD1	TRBJ1-2	TRBV7-3	-	TGTGCCAGCAGCCCGCAGGGGGGCGCGAACTATGGCTACACCTTC	CASSPQGGANYGYTF
-	TRBJ2-3	TRBV10-1	-	TGCGCCAGCCGGAGCGGAGAAGGGCACACAGATACGCAGTATTTT	CASRSGEGHTDTQYF
-	TRBJ2-1	TRBV27	few	TGTGCCAGCACCTTTACCCCTGACAATGAGCAGTTCTTC	CASTFTPDNEQFF
TRBD2	TRBJ2-1	TRBV9	-	TGTGCCAGCAGCGTAGGTGGCGGGAGGGCCGGTTCAAATGAGCAGTTCTTC	CASSVGGGRAGSNEQFF
-	TRBJ1-1	TRBV28	few	TGTGCCAGCAGTTGGCGACCGCCGGAGGGAACTGAAGCTTTCTTT	CASSWRPPEGTEAFF
-	TRBJ2-7	TRBV7-5	-	TGTGCCAGCAGAGACGGACTGTCCTACGAGCAGTACTTC	CASRDGLSYEQYF
TRBD1	TRBJ1-1	TRBV13	once	TGTGCCAGCAGCTCCGGGACAGTGGAACTCTCAACTGAAGCTTTCTTT	CASSSGTVELSTEAFF
-	TRBJ2-1	TRBV18	-	TGTGCCAGCTCACCTTTGCGCCAGAGCTCCTACAATGAGCAGTTCTTC	CASSPLRQSSYNEQFF
TRBD2	TRBJ2-3	TRBV19	-	TGTGCCAGTGGGACTAGCGGGAGGCATGAGGGTGATACGCAGTATTTT	CASGTSGRHEGDTQYF
-	TRBJ1-5	TRBV18	few	TGTGCCAGCTCACCAGCCGTGGTTCAGCCCCAGCATTTT	CASSPAVVQPQHF
-	TRBJ2-7	TRBV7-8	-	TGTGCCAGCAGAGACGGACTGTCCTACGAGCAGTACTTC	CASRDGLSYEQYF
-	TRBJ2-4	TRBV19	-	TGTGCCAGTAGTCCAAGGACTCCACTGGGCGCAAACATTCAGTACTTC	CASSPRTPLGANIQYF
TRBD2	TRBJ2-2	TRBV9	few	TGTGCCAGCAGCGTCTCTCACGGGAGGGCGGGAACCGGGGAGCTGTTTTTT	CASSVSHGRAGTGELFF
TRBD1	TRBJ2-5	TRBV7-2	once	TGTGCCAGCAGCTTACAGGGGGCAGCGGAGACCCAGTACTTC	CASSLQGAAETQYF
-	TRBJ1-6	TRBV5-5	-	TGTGCCAGCAGCTTGGGGGATAGGAATTCACCCCTCCACTTT	CASSLGDRNSPLHF
-	TRBJ2-1	TRBV5-5	few	TGTGCCAGCAGCTTGTGGGGGATGAGGATTGCGGACAATGAGCAGTTCTTC	CASSLWGMRIADNEQFF
-	TRBJ1-1	TRBV12-5	-	TGTGCTAGTGGTTCCGGCGTGGGGGGCACGGAAGCTTTCTTT	CASGSGVGGTEAFF